The 24 T cell receptor beta chains in this list originate from one sample, sequenced in a study of identifying expanded T cells in peripheral blood. TCRdb keeps only in-frame clones here, not all; method: immunoSEQ multiplex PCR. The sample has about 94,000 clones, over 75% seen once; the top ten hold under 6.5%. Sequencing input: blood. Receptor source: a person aged 18 to 75 in good health.

The chain uses TRBV6-5 and TRBJ1-1; D uncertain. Germline V gene data show CDR1 as MNHEY and CDR2 as SVGAGI. The CDR3 length is 13 residues. Trimming pared 2 bases from V and 8 bases from J, leaving 12 bases between. This CDR3 is CASSYPPPAEAFF. The CDR3, as DNA: TGTGCCAGCAGTTACCCCCCACCCGCAGAAGCTTTCTTT.

The chain links TRBV4-1 to TRBJ1-1; D is ambiguous. The CDR3 consists of 14 residues. V was pared by 1 base and J by 1 base, with 7 bases between. Germline values: CDR1 MGHRA, CDR2 YSYEKL. This CDR3 is CASSQVTGNTEAFF. The DNA for the CDR3 is TGCGCCAGCAGCCAAGTAACGGGGAACACTGAAGCTTTCTTT.

The rearrangement uses TRBV6-5 and TRBJ2-7; possible D gene TRBD1, 7 bases. There are 16 residues in the CDR3. Germline assignment: CDR1 MNHEY and CDR2 SVGAGI. V shed 0 bases and J shed 0 bases, with 12 bases lying between them. CDR3: CASSYSEGAPSYEQYF. Here the CDR3 DNA reads TGTGCCAGCAGTTACTCGGAGGGGGCCCCCTCCTACGAGCAGTACTTC.

The genes are TRBV19 and TRBJ2-3; TRBD2 matches at 7 bases. From germline, CDR1 is LNHDA and CDR2 SQIVND (reference sequence). The V segment lost 3 bases and the J segment 3 bases; nucleotides outside the gene matches: 12. The CDR3 consists of 17 residues. The CDR3 region is CASSIWSGATLTDTQYF. CDR3 nucleotide sequence: TGTGCCAGTAGTATTTGGAGCGGGGCGACTCTTACAGATACGCAGTATTTT.

The gene calls are TRBV9 and TRBJ1-1; 7 nucleotides match TRBD1. Germline CDR1 is SGDLS and CDR2 is YYNGEE. V lost 3 bases, J lost 3 bases, and 5 bases stayed unmatched. The CDR3 loop spans 14 amino acids. CDR3 residues: CASSAITGDTEAFF. CDR3 nucleotide sequence: TGTGCCAGCAGCGCGATTACAGGGGACACTGAAGCTTTCTTT.

This clone was seen a handful of times. V and J are TRBV7-3 and TRBJ2-7, with 14 nucleotides matching TRBD2. Losses at the gene ends were 0 bases for V and 7 bases for J; bases not matched to a gene: 5. The CDR3 loop spans 16 amino acids. Germline V gives CDR1 SGHTA, CDR2 FQGTGA. CDR3 in amino acids: CASSLTYGLAGGEQYF. As DNA, the CDR3 is TGTGCCAGCAGCTTAACTTACGGACTAGCGGGAGGAGAGCAGTACTTC.

V gene TRBV5-6 combines with J gene TRBJ1-1, with D possibly being TRBD1 (5 bases). The germline gives CDR1 SGHDT, CDR2 YYEEEE. This CDR3 is 14 amino acids long. The V end lost 4 bases, the J end lost 3 bases, and 13 bases lay between the germline ends. CDR3 nucleotide sequence: TGTGCCAGCAGCGGAGGGACTGTGGACACTGAAGCTTTCTTT. It is translated as CASSGGTVDTEAFF. The full variable domain, completed using reference TRBV5-6 and TRBJ1-1, is DAGVTQSPTHLIKTRGQQVTLRCSPKSGHDTVSWYQQALGQGPQFIFQYYEEEERQRGNFPDRFSGHQFPNYSSELNVNALLLGDSALYLCASSGGTVDTEAFFGQGTRLTVV.

This clone was counted a single time. The J gene is TRBJ2-7, the V gene TRBV6-5; possibly TRBD1 for D (6 bases). Per germline, CDR1 MNHEY and CDR2 SVGAGI. This CDR3 has 15 amino acids. With 4 bases removed from V and 2 bases from J, the gap between germline ends came to 15 bases. CDR3 sequence reads: CASSSYRDTAYEQYF. In nucleotides, the CDR3 is TGTGCCAGCAGTTCGTACCGGGACACCGCCTACGAGCAGTACTTC.

V usage is TRBV6-1 and J usage is TRBJ2-1; 8 positions agree with TRBD2. The germline V gene encodes CDR1 MNHNS and CDR2 SASEGT. Unmatched junction bases numbered 9, after V lost 0 bases and J lost 8 bases. CDR3 length: 16 amino acids. CDR3: CASSEARVIAGYEQFF. Written as DNA, the CDR3 is TGTGCCAGCAGTGAAGCGAGAGTAATAGCGGGATATGAGCAGTTCTTC.

This sequence joins TRBV5-1 and TRBJ1-1; D gene ambiguous. This CDR3 has 14 residues. The V gene lost 3 bases and the J gene lost 4 bases, with 13 bases spanning the gap. Germline V gene data show CDR1 as SGHRS and CDR2 as YFSETQ. CDR3 bases: TGCGCCAGCAGCTCCGAGGGTTTAGGCACTGAAGCTTTCTTT. Protein: CASSSEGLGTEAFF. The variable domain in full, completed from reference TRBV5-1 and TRBJ1-1, reads KAGVTQTPRYLIKTRGQQVTLSCSPISGHRSVSWYQQTPGQGLQFLFEYFSETQRNKGNFPGRFSGRQFSNSRSEMNVSTLELGDSALYLCASSSEGLGTEAFFGQGTRLTVV.

This chain joins TRBV4-1 and TRBJ2-7; 8 nucleotides agree with TRBD1. The V gene's germline CDR1 is MGHRA and CDR2 YSYEKL. CDR3 length equals 13 residues. The ends lost 7 bases at V and 3 bases at J; junction bases unmatched: 5. The CDR3 DNA reads TGCGCCAGCAAGGGGACAGGCGGCTACGAGCAGTACTTC. Translating it yields CASKGTGGYEQYF.

This chain uses TRBV11-3 with TRBJ1-5; D is uncertain. The germline CDR1 and CDR2 sequences are SGHNT and YENEEA. CDR3 length: 12 residues. Trimming shortened V by 0 bases and J by 5 bases, and 2 bases separated the two germline ends. CDR3 loop: CASSLDDQPQHF. CDR3 in DNA: TGTGCCAGCAGCTTAGACGATCAGCCCCAGCATTTT.

The chain has TRBV19 and TRBJ1-5; possibly TRBD1 for D (5 bases). Trimming removed 4 bases at V and 4 bases at J, with 11 bases between. This CDR3 is 14 amino acids long. The germline V gene has CDR1 LNHDA and CDR2 SQIVND (reference sequence). The CDR3 loop is CASSTIRGNQPQHF. The CDR3 DNA reads as TGTGCCAGTAGTACGATCCGGGGGAATCAGCCCCAGCATTTT. The variable domain in full, with the rest retrieved from reference TRBV19 and TRBJ1-5, is DGGITQSPKYLFRKEGQNVTLSCEQNLNHDAMYWYRQDPGQGLRLIYYSQIVNDFQKGDIAEGYSVSREKKESFPLTVTSAQKNPTAFYLCASSTIRGNQPQHFGDGTRLSIL.

The chain uses TRBV7-9 and TRBJ1-3; no firm D call. CDR3 length equals 18 residues. V shed 5 bases and J shed 4 bases, with 24 bases lying between them. Per the germline V gene, CDR1 is SEHNR and CDR2 is FQNEAQ (reference sequence). The CDR3 DNA reads as TGTGCCAGCAGCCCCCCCGCTGAGGGAAAGGTGAAGGGAAACACCATATATTTT. This sequence encodes CASSPPAEGKVKGNTIYF.

V usage is TRBV5-6 and J usage is TRBJ2-3; 9 bases are a match to TRBD1. This CDR3 is 16 amino acids long. Germline CDR1 reads SGHDT; CDR2 reads YYEEEE. V shed 0 bases and J 3 bases; nucleotides not matched to a gene: 5. CDR3 DNA: TGTGCCAGCAGCTTGGCACAGGGGGCTGTGACAGATACGCAGTATTTT. Amino acids: CASSLAQGAVTDTQYF.

The chain recombines TRBV11-1 with TRBJ1-1; no clear D gene. CDR1 is SGHAT, CDR2 FQDESV, per germline (reference sequence). The CDR3 sequence is 13 residues long. Deletions cut 3 bases from V and 5 bases from J, with 10 bases between. CDR3 coding DNA: TGTGCCAGCAGCTTGGGAGGGAGAACTGAAGCTTTCTTT. As protein: CASSLGGRTEAFF.

The chain carries TRBV21-1 and TRBJ1-6; the table assigns TRBD1, which was not confirmed against the DNA. TRBV21-1 is described as a pseudogene. CDR3 length: 16 amino acids. In nucleotides, the CDR3 is TGTGCCAGCAGCCCGGGGAGACAGGGGTTTAATTCACCCCTCCACTTT. Translation: CASSPGRQGFNSPLHF.

This rearrangement joins TRBV11-2 to TRBJ2-1; 8 positions agree with TRBD2. Germline values: CDR1 SGHAT, CDR2 FQNNGV. V lost 4 bases to trimming and J lost 9 bases; unmatched junction nucleotides: 5. The CDR3 is 13 residues long. In nucleotides, the CDR3 is TGTGCCAGCAGCTCTAATAGCGGGGTTGAGCAGTTCTTC. This sequence encodes CASSSNSGVEQFF.

The CDR3 loop is CASSYGVGNTEAFF. The CDR3 nucleotides are TGTGCCAGCAGTTACGGGGTGGGGAACACTGAAGCTTTCTTT. The rearrangement links TRBV6-6 to TRBJ1-1, with D unclear. The CDR3 is 14 amino acids. V lost 2 bases, J lost 1 base, and 8 bases lay in between. The germline V gene encodes CDR1 MNHNY and CDR2 SVGAGI (reference sequence).

The rearrangement joins TRBV7-9 to TRBJ1-4, with D possibly matching TRBD1 (5 bases). The V end lost 3 bases, the J end lost 0 bases, and 14 bases lay between the germline ends. The CDR3 is made up of 17 amino acids. The germline V gene has CDR1 SEHNR and CDR2 FQNEAQ (reference sequence). CDR3 DNA sequence: TGTGCCAGCAGCTTCGGCCCGGGGGGACCAACTAATGAAAAACTGTTTTTT. Its protein is CASSFGPGGPTNEKLFF.

The genes are TRBV29-1 and TRBJ2-5, with D perhaps matching TRBD2 (6 bases). Germline assignment: CDR1 SQVTM and CDR2 ANQGSEA. The CDR3 runs 15 residues. With 3 bases removed from V and 2 bases from J, the gap between germline ends came to 16 bases. CDR3 sequence: CSVDRAGWTQETQYF. The CDR3 DNA reads TGCAGCGTTGATCGGGCGGGGTGGACACAAGAGACCCAGTACTTC.

The gene calls are TRBV19 and TRBJ2-1; 14 nucleotides match TRBD2. V was clipped by 2 bases and J by 13 bases; unmatched bases: 10. CDR3 size: 16 residues. Germline V gene data show CDR1 as LNHDA and CDR2 as SQIVND (reference sequence). CDR3 bases: TGTGCCAGTAGTATATTGACTAGCGGGAGGGCCGTAATTCAGTTCTTC. It yields the protein CASSILTSGRAVIQFF.

The genes are TRBV19 and TRBJ1-3; no definite D call. Trimming removed 5 bases at V and 3 bases at J, with 17 bases between. This CDR3 region has 16 residues. In germline, CDR1 is LNHDA, CDR2 SQIVND (reference sequence). The CDR3: CASSPSRSAGGNTIYF. The CDR3 nucleotides are TGTGCCAGTAGTCCCTCCCGTTCAGCCGGTGGAAACACCATATATTTT.

V and J are TRBV7-3 and TRBJ2-3; D remains unclear. Trimming removed 5 bases at V and 6 bases at J, with 9 bases between. The length of the CDR3 is 12 residues. Per germline, CDR1 SGHTA and CDR2 FQGTGA. The DNA for the CDR3 is TGTGCCAGCAGCCCGGCGGTGGATACGCAGTATTTT. This encodes CASSPAVDTQYF.